This T cell receptor beta chain was found in a study of cytomegalovirus exposure and HLA in healthy donors. Overall study: A prior study identified 90 million to 120 million unique TCR beta sequences from around 180 million T cells. Around 80 million unique TCR sequences came from HLA-typed donors in an early release. Overall study findings and caveats: In a later analysis, across HLA loci, associated TCR counts were highest for DRB1, lowest for HLA-C. In a later analysis, parvovirus B19, influenza, CMV and Epstein-Barr virus appeared linked to several top co-occurrence clusters.

Remarks on this clone: Its antigen is currently unknown.

The V gene end was trimmed by 3 bases and the J gene end by 1 base; junction bases not matched to a gene: 6. Germline CDR1 reads SGDLS; CDR2 reads YYNGEE. CDR3 size: 16 residues. Amplification used 60 Vbeta primers and 13 Jbeta primers. TCRdb's copy holds only in-frame clones and misses some; the assay was immunoSEQ multiplex PCR. The data show 140,000 to 150,000 clones, and the top ten clones hold more than 0.8%. The chain joins TRBV9 to TRBJ2-4; 8 bases map to TRBD1. Sequencing was performed on PBMCs. This receptor was obtained from a male donor in good health and CMV-seronegative. The CDR3: CASSDGQGRAKNIQYF. Written as DNA, the CDR3 is TGTGCCAGCAGCGACGGACAGGGTCGGGCCAAAAACATTCAGTACTTC. The full variable domain, rest sourced from reference TRBV9 and TRBJ2-4, is DSGVTQTPKHLITATGQRVTLRCSPRSGDLSVYWYQQSLDQGLQFLIQYYNGEERAKGNILERFSAQQFPDLHSELNLSSLELGDSALYFCASSDGQGRAKNIQYFGAGTRLSVL.